This T cell receptor beta chain was profiled in a study of graft-versus-host responses after intestinal transplantation. About the study: Recipients were all induced with anti-thymocyte globulin, then given tacrolimus and steroids for 2 to 3 years. The study, taken as a whole, reports: GvH clones detected in recipient marrow included some appearing first in ileum or blood. Early HvG declines after transplant were associated with peak circulating GvH clone levels.

Remarks on this clone: Its matching antigen is unknown.

Germline CDR1 MNHEY, CDR2 SVGAGI. V lost 2 bases, J lost 4 bases, and 15 bases lay in between. The CDR3 runs to 16 residues. Here immunoSEQ multiplex PCR was the method, and the copy in TCRdb shows in-frame clones only, minus some. The sample contains about 110,000 clones, just under 95% of which appear only once. The clonotype comes from a human donor who received an intestinal transplant. The chain employs TRBV6-5 and TRBJ1-3; D call uncertain. Sequenced material: unstimulated CD8+ T cells sorted from spleen or lymph node cells, taken before intestinal transplant. CDR3 in DNA: TGTGCCAGCAGTTACCCACGATCCTGGCCCGGAAACACCATATATTTT. Translated: CASSYPRSWPGNTIYF.